The 28 T cell receptor beta chains below were found in one sample sequenced in a study of T cell repertoires in cytomegalovirus infection. No antigen has been identified for these receptors. Using its own MiXCR run on the reads, TCRdb lists one record per CDR3 protein. The repertoire has 80,000 to 95,000 distinct CDR3 sequences, 25% to 30% of them found once; the top ten carry around 68%. Sample: CD8+ T cells from cultured PBMCs, taken from culture after CMV antigen stimulation. The receptors come from a human donor in good health (CMV status not recorded). Some clones in this sample may be carry-over from other donors' samples.

The table lists this clonotype with a few counts. The rearrangement uses TRBV6-1 and TRBJ2-5; D tentatively reads TRBD1 or TRBD2 (6 bases each). This CDR3 has 13 amino acids. Germline values: CDR1 MNHNS, CDR2 SASEGT. V dropped 10 bases and J dropped 7 bases, with 19 bases sitting between them. Here the CDR3 reads CAIRAGEVGTQYF. CDR3 coding DNA: TGTGCCATCCGCGCAGGGGAGGTGGGGACCCAGTACTTC.

V gene TRBV6-6 combines with J gene TRBJ2-2; TRBD1 agrees at 7 bases. V was pared by 2 bases and J by 0 bases, with 9 bases of the junction left unmatched. The CDR3 is made up of 18 amino acids. In germline, CDR1 is MNHNY, CDR2 SVGAGI (reference sequence). CDR3 nucleotides: TGTGCCAGCAGTTACCTCTTAACAGGGGCAACGAACACCGGGGAGCTGTTTTTT. Encoded protein: CASSYLLTGATNTGELFF.

Many counts were recorded for this clonotype. The chain recombines TRBV7-6 with TRBJ2-1; D possibly corresponds to TRBD2 (5 bases). The germline CDR1 and CDR2 sequences are SGHVS and FNYEAQ. The CDR3 has 12 residues. Trimming left V 5 bases short and J 10 bases short, with 12 bases between. The CDR3 DNA is TGTGCCAGCAGCAGCACTAGTACCGAGCAGTTCTTC. Its translation is CASSSTSTEQFF.

This clonotype was seen more than once but under ten times. The rearrangement joins TRBV7-8 to TRBJ1-2, with TRBD1 identical over 7 bases. The CDR3 has 14 residues. CDR1 is SGHVS, CDR2 FQNEAQ, per germline. With 5 bases clipped from V and 4 bases from J, the junction kept 7 bases outside the gene matches. CDR3 nucleotides: TGTGCCAGCAGCCCAGGGACAGACTTCTATGGCTACACCTTC. It is translated as CASSPGTDFYGYTF.

This clonotype was observed a few times. The CDR3 loop is CSAARTANTGELFF. The CDR3 nucleotides are TGCAGTGCTGCACGGACCGCGAACACCGGGGAGCTGTTTTTT. The chain employs TRBV20-1 and TRBJ2-2, with D uncertain. Germline V CDR1 and CDR2: DFQATT, SNEGSKA (reference sequence). This CDR3 contains 14 residues. Deletions cut 5 bases from V and 0 bases from J, with 10 bases between.

This chain links TRBV27 with TRBJ1-6; 8 bases fit TRBD1. This CDR3 region has 15 residues. V gave up 5 bases and J gave up 9 bases; unmatched junction bases: 9. The germline V gene has CDR1 MNHEY and CDR2 SMNVEV (reference sequence). CDR3 nucleotide sequence: TGTGCCAGCAGTCCGGGACAGGTCGATGGTTCACCCCTCCACTTT. Its protein product is CASSPGQVDGSPLHF.

This clonotype has a count of ten or more. The V gene is TRBV13, the J gene TRBJ1-1, with D perhaps matching TRBD1 (5 bases). The V end lost 6 bases, the J end lost 1 base, and 15 bases lay between the germline ends. CDR3 length: 15 residues. Germline CDR1 PRHDT, CDR2 FYEKMQ (reference sequence). The CDR3 DNA sequence: TGTGCCAGCAGTAGTCTCGGGACTTCGAACACTGAAGCTTTCTTT. Amino acids: CASSSLGTSNTEAFF.

The chain couples TRBV27 to TRBJ1-1; D not resolved. This CDR3 region has 14 residues. Germline assignment: CDR1 MNHEY and CDR2 SMNVEV (reference sequence). Trimming cost V 2 bases and J 4 bases, with 11 bases left between them. CDR3 DNA sequence: TGTGCCAGCAGTTTAGGATATGCGGTCACTGAAGCTTTCTTT. This codes for CASSLGYAVTEAFF.

This clonotype was counted only a few times. The chain uses TRBV12-3 or TRBV12-4 and TRBJ2-3; 11 bases are a match to TRBD2. The V gene end was trimmed by 7 bases and the J gene end by 0 bases; junction bases not matched to a gene: 12. The CDR3 sequence is 18 residues long. The CDR3 region is CASTLGLAGGHSTDTQYF. The CDR3 DNA follows: TGTGCCAGCACCTTGGGGCTAGCGGGGGGTCATAGCACAGATACGCAGTATTTT.

The chain is built from TRBV19 and TRBJ1-1; no reliable D call. Germline CDR1 reads LNHDA; CDR2 reads SQIVND (reference sequence). V was trimmed by 5 bases and J by 2 bases, leaving 6 bases between them. The CDR3 totals 12 residues. CDR3 loop: CASSPFNTEAFF. The DNA for the CDR3 is TGTGCCAGTAGTCCCTTCAACACTGAAGCTTTCTTT.

The chain uses TRBV7-9 and TRBJ1-4; D might be TRBD1 (6 bases). Trimming shortened V by 5 bases and J by 1 base, and 14 bases separated the two germline ends. Germline V gene data show CDR1 as SEHNR and CDR2 as FQNEAQ (reference sequence). The CDR3 loop spans 16 amino acids. CDR3 residues: CASSLSGARTNEKLFF. The CDR3 DNA sequence: TGTGCCAGCAGCCTTTCGGGGGCTAGAACTAATGAAAAACTGTTTTTT.

A few counts support this clonotype. DNA of the CDR3: TGCAGTGCGCCGACAGGGTCAGATACGCAGTATTTT. It codes for CSAPTGSDTQYF. V is TRBV20-1 and J is TRBJ2-3; TRBD1 agrees at 7 bases. The CDR3 is 12 amino acids. Germline V CDR1 and CDR2: DFQATT, SNEGSKA (reference sequence). J was trimmed by 4 bases and V by 6 bases; bases with no gene match: 4.

The genes are TRBV27 and TRBJ2-3; D is possibly TRBD1 or TRBD2 (5 bases each). Germline V gives CDR1 MNHEY, CDR2 SMNVEV (reference sequence). Trimming removed 3 bases at V and 2 bases at J, with 9 bases between. The CDR3 totals 14 residues. The CDR3 DNA follows: TGTGCCAGCAGTTTCGGGACCCACACAGATACGCAGTATTTT. This encodes CASSFGTHTDTQYF.

The rearrangement links TRBV6-1 to TRBJ2-2; unclear D gene. Germline CDR1 MNHNS, CDR2 SASEGT. This CDR3 has 14 residues. V lost 5 bases and J 3 bases, leaving 10 bases between the germline ends. The CDR3 DNA reads TGTGCCAGCAGTTACCGCCAGTACACCGGGGAGCTGTTTTTT. This translates into CASSYRQYTGELFF.

This clonotype was seen at least ten times. The chain carries TRBV6-1 and TRBJ1-1; D unresolved. The germline CDR1 and CDR2 sequences are MNHNS and SASEGT. The ends were cut back, 2 bases at V and 3 bases at J, with 7 bases in the middle. The CDR3 extends over 13 amino acids. The CDR3 loop is CASSEFTYTEAFF. The CDR3 region has the DNA TGTGCCAGCAGTGAATTCACCTACACTGAAGCTTTCTTT.

The sample holds a few counts of this clonotype. The CDR3, as DNA: TGTGCCAGCAGCGGGGGACAGGGGTCTGGAAACACCATATATTTT. It specifies CASSGGQGSGNTIYF. This chain connects TRBV7-9 to TRBJ1-3, with 10 bases matching TRBD1. Trimming cost V 5 bases and J 1 base; bases outside gene matches: 2. This CDR3 region has 15 residues. Per the germline V gene, CDR1 is SEHNR and CDR2 is FQNEAQ (reference sequence).

The chain is built from TRBV7-8 and TRBJ1-5; 7 bases align to TRBD1. The germline gives CDR1 SGHVS, CDR2 FQNEAQ. Trimming cost V 4 bases and J 6 bases; bases outside gene matches: 6. The CDR3 covers 14 residues. CDR3 DNA: TGTGCCAGCAGCTCTACAGGGGAGGCTCAGCCCCAGCATTTT. The encoded protein is CASSSTGEAQPQHF.

This clonotype has more than one count but fewer than ten. The chain links TRBV27 to TRBJ1-5; perhaps TRBD1 as D (5 bases). V lost 5 bases and J 5 bases, leaving 16 bases between the germline ends. This CDR3 region has 15 residues. Germline V gene data show CDR1 as MNHEY and CDR2 as SMNVEV (reference sequence). CDR3 residues: CASSAGGGSYQPQHF. Written as DNA, the CDR3 is TGTGCCAGCAGTGCCGGCGGGGGATCGTATCAGCCCCAGCATTTT.

Only a few counts were recorded for this clonotype. The chain is built from TRBV28 and TRBJ1-3, with TRBD1 as a possible D gene (5 bases). Germline assignment: CDR1 MDHEN and CDR2 SYDVKM. V was shortened by 5 bases and J by 0 bases, with 17 bases between the two germline ends. The CDR3 contains 17 residues. As DNA, the CDR3 is TGTGCCAGCAGTGCGGGACGGACCTTCAACTCTGGAAACACCATATATTTT. It yields the protein CASSAGRTFNSGNTIYF.

This clonotype occurred a few times. V and J are TRBV7-6 and TRBJ2-2; D may correspond to TRBD1 or TRBD2 (6 bases each). The CDR3 sequence is 15 residues long. V was clipped by 1 base and J by 1 base, with 7 bases between them. CDR1 and CDR2 from the germline V gene are SGHVS and FNYEAQ. CDR3 in DNA: TGTGCCAGCAGCTTAGAGGGGGGGAACACCGGGGAGCTGTTTTTT. This encodes CASSLEGGNTGELFF.

This clonotype was found once. This chain links TRBV27 with TRBJ2-5; maybe TRBD2 (5 bases). This CDR3 contains 13 residues. Germline assignment: CDR1 MNHEY and CDR2 SMNVEV (reference sequence). Trimming took 9 bases from V and 7 from J, leaving 18 bases between them. CDR3 sequence (DNA): TGTGCCAGTTCGAGGGCAGGAGGAGGGACCCAGTACTTC. Translation gives CASSRAGGGTQYF.

This rearrangement joins TRBV11-2 to TRBJ1-6, with TRBD1 as a possible D gene (6 bases). V was cut by 4 bases and J by 4 bases, with 14 bases left in between. Per the germline V gene, CDR1 is SGHAT and CDR2 is FQNNGV. The CDR3 covers 16 residues. The CDR3 DNA reads TGTGCCAGCAGCTCACAGGGAGGGTATTATAATTCACCCCTCCACTTT. This encodes CASSSQGGYYNSPLHF.

This clonotype has a handful of counts. The V call is TRBV27, the J call TRBJ1-2; D uncertain. V was trimmed by 6 bases and J by 8 bases, leaving 16 bases between them. CDR1 and CDR2 (germline): MNHEY, SMNVEV (reference sequence). The CDR3 totals 13 residues. CDR3 residues: CASSPIYPRGYTF. In DNA, the CDR3 is TGTGCCAGCAGCCCCATTTATCCGAGGGGCTACACCTTC.

This chain connects TRBV20-1 to TRBJ2-1; 10 nucleotides match TRBD2. The CDR3 is 14 residues long. With V trimmed by 3 bases and J by 8 bases, 7 bases remained unmatched. In germline, CDR1 is DFQATT, CDR2 SNEGSKA (reference sequence). Written as DNA, the CDR3 is TGCAGTGCTAGTTTCGGGACTAGCGTGGATGAGCAGTTCTTC. Its protein is CSASFGTSVDEQFF.

The chain links TRBV7-3 to TRBJ2-1; D may be TRBD1 (6 bases). The CDR3 is 14 amino acids. The germline V gene has CDR1 SGHTA and CDR2 FQGTGA. The V end lost 8 bases, the J end lost 8 bases, and 19 bases lay between the germline ends. The CDR3 DNA follows: TGTGCCAGCGTACCTGGGCAGGGGAACGATGAGCAGTTCTTC. Its protein is CASVPGQGNDEQFF.

This clonotype has at least ten counts. The chain joins TRBV3-1 to TRBJ2-5; the D gene is possibly TRBD1 (7 bases). CDR3 length: 16 residues. The germline V and J ends were trimmed by 4 bases and 4 bases, with 19 bases remaining between them. The germline V gene has CDR1 LGHDT and CDR2 YNNKEL (reference sequence). The CDR3: CASSRGGGGGGETQYF. Here the CDR3 DNA reads TGTGCCAGCAGCCGGGGAGGTGGAGGGGGCGGAGAGACCCAGTACTTC.

The rearrangement uses TRBV27 and TRBJ1-3; no firm D call. CDR3 length equals 13 residues. V was cut by 3 bases and J by 3 bases, with 6 bases left in between. The germline V gene encodes CDR1 MNHEY and CDR2 SMNVEV (reference sequence). This CDR3 is CASSLGGGNTIYF. The CDR3 region has the DNA TGTGCCAGCAGTTTGGGCGGTGGAAACACCATATATTTT.

The V and J genes are TRBV7-2 and TRBJ1-3; D perhaps matches TRBD1 (5 bases). This CDR3 has 15 residues. Trimming shortened V by 5 bases and J by 1 base, and 12 bases separated the two germline ends. Germline V gene sequence: CDR1 SGHTA, CDR2 FQGNSA. CDR3 sequence (DNA): TGTGCCAGCAGCCCGACAGTCGCTTCTGGAAACACCATATATTTT. Protein product: CASSPTVASGNTIYF.